These 18 T cell receptor beta chains were sequenced from one sample in a study of CD8 T cells in ankylosing spondylitis. TCRdb called the 5' RACE reads again in MiXCR, with one record for every CDR3 protein. The sample contains 210,000 or so distinct CDR3 sequences, 20% to 30% of which appear only once. The specimen was blood, either unsorted or a sorted T cell fraction (not recorded which). The receptors shown here come from a male donor with ankylosing spondylitis or in good health (not recorded which).

V and J are TRBV27 and TRBJ1-2; D is uncertain. V dropped 6 bases and J dropped 5 bases, with 13 bases sitting between them. Germline V lookup: CDR1 MNHEY, CDR2 SMNVEV (reference sequence). This CDR3 has 13 residues. CDR3 region: CASSLSSAYGYTF. CDR3 sequence (DNA): TGTGCCAGCAGCCTCTCATCGGCGTATGGCTACACCTTC.

This clonotype showed up many times. The chain is built from TRBV20-1 and TRBJ2-2, with 11 bases identical to TRBD2. This CDR3 is 17 amino acids long. The V gene's germline CDR1 is DFQATT and CDR2 SNEGSKA (reference sequence). J gave up 5 bases and V 4 bases, and 12 bases lay outside the gene matches. Here the CDR3 reads CSAIPLAGGFPTGELFF. The CDR3 region has the DNA TGCAGTGCTATTCCCCTAGCGGGAGGATTCCCTACCGGGGAGCTGTTTTTT.

This clonotype was seen a handful of times. The chain has TRBV20-1 and TRBJ1-4; 7 positions match TRBD1. Germline CDR1 and CDR2: DFQATT and SNEGSKA (reference sequence). After removal of 0 bases from V and 5 bases from J, the junction contained 6 bases not matched to a gene. This CDR3 region has 15 residues. The chain's CDR3 is CSARDPGQSNEKLFF. The DNA of the CDR3 is TGCAGTGCTAGAGATCCGGGACAGTCCAATGAAAAACTGTTTTTT.

As regards this clonotype: One end of the junction is discordant with germline, which a read error may explain. V and J are TRBV20-1 and TRBJ2-1, with D possibly TRBD2 on 6 matching bases. CDR3 size: 17 residues. In germline, CDR1 is DFQATT, CDR2 SNEGSKA (reference sequence). The CDR3 nucleotides are TGCTGTGCTAGAGGCCCCGGAGGGACCAGCTCCTACAATGAGCAGTTCTTC. This gives the protein CCARGPGGTSSYNEQFF.

This clonotype was recorded at least ten times. The V call is TRBV6-5, the J call TRBJ2-5, with TRBD2 as a possible D gene (5 bases). CDR1 is MNHEY and CDR2 is SVGAGI in the germline V gene. This CDR3 spans 12 amino acids. V lost 6 bases, J lost 9 bases, and 14 bases lay in between. The CDR3, as DNA: TGTGCCAGCAGGCCGATTGGGCGGGCCCAGTACTTC. Protein sequence: CASRPIGRAQYF.

The chain combines TRBV4-2 with TRBJ2-2; unclear D gene. Trimming took off 1 base at V and 3 bases at J, with 15 bases between the two ends. The CDR3 loop spans 17 amino acids. Germline-derived CDR1 and CDR2 are LGHNA and YNFKEQ. This CDR3 reads CASSQGSRSGDTGELFF. The CDR3 region has the DNA TGTGCCAGCAGCCAAGGCTCGAGAAGTGGGGACACCGGGGAGCTGTTTTTT.

V usage is TRBV18 and J usage is TRBJ2-7; a possible D gene is TRBD2 (6 bases). The CDR3 totals 15 residues. V was pared by 3 bases and J by 0 bases, with 12 bases between. Germline V gene sequence: CDR1 KGHSH, CDR2 LQKENI. CDR3 sequence: CASSPASGSSYEQYF. The CDR3 DNA is TGTGCCAGCTCACCTGCATCCGGGAGCTCCTACGAGCAGTACTTC.

In this sample, this clonotype turned up many times. This sequence joins TRBV25-1 and TRBJ1-3, with TRBD1 as a possible D gene (5 bases). V lost 4 bases, J lost 0 bases, and 16 bases lay in between. Per germline, CDR1 MGHDK and CDR2 SYGVNS. CDR3 size: 17 residues. The CDR3 DNA reads TGTGCCAGCAGTGTCGCAGGGACCTTGGGCTCTGGAAACACCATATATTTT. Its protein is CASSVAGTLGSGNTIYF.

The rearrangement joins TRBV29-1 to TRBJ2-3; D is uncertain. The CDR3 length is 12 residues. Trimming took off 4 bases at V and 2 bases at J, with 7 bases between the two ends. Germline lookup yields CDR1 SQVTM and CDR2 ANQGSEA. This CDR3 is CSVGEITDTQYF. The CDR3 DNA reads TGCAGCGTTGGAGAAATCACAGATACGCAGTATTTT.

This clonotype was seen ten or more times. The genes are TRBV5-1 and TRBJ2-4; no clear D. Germline V lookup: CDR1 SGHRS, CDR2 YFSETQ. The CDR3 loop spans 17 amino acids. V dropped 0 bases and J dropped 0 bases, with 13 bases sitting between them. For the CDR3, the DNA is TGCGCCAGCAGCTTGGTCGGTTTGTGGTTAGCCAAAAACATTCAGTACTTC. Encoded protein: CASSLVGLWLAKNIQYF.

The rearrangement links TRBV7-3 to TRBJ2-5; 9 bases fit TRBD2. J gave up 4 bases and V 5 bases, and 8 bases lay outside the gene matches. Germline CDR1 is SGHTA and CDR2 is FQGTGA. The CDR3 extends over 15 amino acids. The CDR3 nucleotides read TGTGCCAGCAGCCCGTCTAGCGGGGCGACAGAGACCCAGTACTTC. It codes for CASSPSSGATETQYF. The full variable domain, with the rest looked up from reference TRBV7-3 and TRBJ2-5, is GAGVSQTPSNKVTEKGKYVELRCDPISGHTALYWYRQSLGQGPEFLIYFQGTGAADDSGLPNDRFFAVRPEGSVSTLKIQRTERGDSAVYLCASSPSSGATETQYFGPGTRLLVL.

This clonotype was counted a few times. The genes are TRBV18 and TRBJ2-5; D is ambiguous. In germline, CDR1 is KGHSH, CDR2 LQKENI. V lost 0 bases to trimming and J lost 2 bases, with 4 bases between them. The CDR3 totals 13 residues. The CDR3 DNA reads TGTGCCAGCTCACCACCGGGTCAAGAGACCCAGTACTTC. Amino acids: CASSPPGQETQYF.

The chain joins TRBV29-1 to TRBJ2-1; 10 nucleotides line up with TRBD2. CDR1 is SQVTM and CDR2 is ANQGSEA in the germline V gene. V was clipped by 3 bases and J by 9 bases; unmatched bases: 2. The CDR3 runs 12 residues. The DNA for the CDR3 is TGCAGCGTTGAGGCTAGCGGGAGTGAGCAGTTCTTC. Translating it yields CSVEASGSEQFF.

V gene TRBV7-8 combines with J gene TRBJ2-1; no firm D call. The V gene lost 1 base and the J gene lost 10 bases, with 11 bases spanning the gap. Germline CDR1 and CDR2: SGHVS and FQNEAQ. The CDR3 consists of 13 residues. CDR3 nucleotide sequence: TGTGCCAGCAGCTTAGTTTCGGCATACGAGCAGTTCTTC. This encodes CASSLVSAYEQFF.

There are a few counts of this clonotype. V usage is TRBV5-1 and J usage is TRBJ2-5; D might be TRBD1 (6 bases). V was cut by 4 bases and J by 5 bases, with 21 bases left in between. The CDR3 runs 16 residues. The germline CDR1 and CDR2 sequences are SGHRS and YFSETQ. This chain's CDR3 is CASSPATIRGEETQYF. The CDR3 DNA reads as TGCGCCAGCAGCCCCGCGACGATCAGGGGAGAGGAGACCCAGTACTTC.

The CDR3 is CSAPELGYTF. In nucleotides, the CDR3 is TGCAGTGCTCCGGAACTAGGCTACACCTTC. The J gene is TRBJ1-2, the V gene TRBV20-1; D gene unclear. The CDR3 sequence is 10 residues long. V gave up 5 bases and J gave up 8 bases, with 9 bases separating them. CDR1 is DFQATT and CDR2 is SNEGSKA in the germline V gene (reference sequence).

This clonotype showed up many times. The rearrangement links TRBV6-5 to TRBJ2-5, with D tentatively TRBD1 or TRBD2 (6 bases each). This CDR3 comprises 16 residues. The germline CDR1 and CDR2 sequences are MNHEY and SVGAGI. Trimming left V 0 bases short and J 7 bases short, with 18 bases between. In nucleotides, the CDR3 is TGTGCCAGCAGTTACTCATCGGGGGCTAAGAGCGGGACCCAGTACTTC. Its translation: CASSYSSGAKSGTQYF.

This clonotype came up many times. The V call is TRBV27, the J call TRBJ2-2; TRBD1 might be the D (5 bases). Trimming removed 6 bases from V and 7 bases from J, with 15 bases in between. The germline V gene has CDR1 MNHEY and CDR2 SMNVEV (reference sequence). CDR3 length: 14 residues. Written as DNA, the CDR3 is TGTGCCAGCAGCTTAGGGTCAGGGCGCGGGGAGCTGTTTTTT. Residues: CASSLGSGRGELFF.